The 5 T cell receptor beta chains listed next were all sequenced from one sample in a study of beta chain features in type 1 diabetes. Expressed TCRB transcripts got sequenced, as all isolated RNA was reverse transcribed. Some clones are missing from TCRdb's copy, which holds only in-frame ones; the method was immunoSEQ multiplex PCR. The table records around 600,000 clones, around 12% of them present only once. General observations from the study: In every one of the four CD4+ subsets, TCRB CDR3s were moderately but significantly shorter in Type 1 diabetes patients.

These receptors have no identified antigens. Material: naive CD4+ T cells from blood. Receptors originate from a young man with type 1 diabetes.

The chain joins TRBV6-1 to TRBJ1-5, with TRBD1 as a possible D gene (5 bases). CDR1 is MNHNS and CDR2 is SASEGT in the germline V gene. V dropped 10 bases and J dropped 0 bases, with 16 bases sitting between them. The CDR3 loop spans 15 amino acids. Written as DNA, the CDR3 is TGTGCCACGGAACCCGGGGGAAATAGCAATCAGCCCCAGCATTTT. Encoded protein: CATEPGGNSNQPQHF.

The chain recombines TRBV5-6 with TRBJ1-1; D remains ambiguous. Between the trimmed V and J ends, which lost 6 bases and 4 bases, there was a span of 16 bases. The germline CDR1 and CDR2 sequences are SGHDT and YYEEEE. The CDR3 is 14 amino acids. The CDR3 DNA is TGTGCCAGCAATCAAGGTCAAGAGATCACTGAAGCTTTCTTT. It codes for CASNQGQEITEAFF. Using reference TRBV5-6 and TRBJ1-1 for the parts outside the CDR3, the full variable domain is DAGVTQSPTHLIKTRGQQVTLRCSPKSGHDTVSWYQQALGQGPQFIFQYYEEEERQRGNFPDRFSGHQFPNYSSELNVNALLLGDSALYLCASNQGQEITEAFFGQGTRLTVV.

V gene TRBV4-3 combines with J gene TRBJ1-6, with a tentative D call TRBD1 (6 bases). V was shortened by 4 bases and J by 0 bases, with 7 bases between the two germline ends. Germline CDR1 and CDR2: LGHNA and YSLEER. CDR3 size: 15 residues. The DNA for the CDR3 is TGCGCCAGCAGCCGAGGGGGCTCCTATAATTCACCCCTCCACTTT. Amino acid sequence: CASSRGGSYNSPLHF.

The chain recombines TRBV29-1 with TRBJ1-3; D gene ambiguous. V lost 7 bases to trimming and J lost 0 bases, with 13 bases between them. The CDR3 loop spans 14 amino acids. The germline V gene has CDR1 SQVTM and CDR2 ANQGSEA. The CDR3 loop is CSAWEGSSGNTIYF. The CDR3 DNA reads TGCAGCGCCTGGGAGGGCAGCTCTGGAAACACCATATATTTT.

This clone was detected only a few times. The DNA for the CDR3 is TGCGCCAGCAGCTGGACGGCTTCCTATGAGCAGTTCTTC. This translates into CASSWTASYEQFF. The rearrangement uses TRBV5-1 and TRBJ2-1; D gene uncertain. Germline CDR1 SGHRS, CDR2 YFSETQ. The length of the CDR3 is 13 residues. Trimming took off 3 bases at V and 8 bases at J, with 12 bases between the two ends.